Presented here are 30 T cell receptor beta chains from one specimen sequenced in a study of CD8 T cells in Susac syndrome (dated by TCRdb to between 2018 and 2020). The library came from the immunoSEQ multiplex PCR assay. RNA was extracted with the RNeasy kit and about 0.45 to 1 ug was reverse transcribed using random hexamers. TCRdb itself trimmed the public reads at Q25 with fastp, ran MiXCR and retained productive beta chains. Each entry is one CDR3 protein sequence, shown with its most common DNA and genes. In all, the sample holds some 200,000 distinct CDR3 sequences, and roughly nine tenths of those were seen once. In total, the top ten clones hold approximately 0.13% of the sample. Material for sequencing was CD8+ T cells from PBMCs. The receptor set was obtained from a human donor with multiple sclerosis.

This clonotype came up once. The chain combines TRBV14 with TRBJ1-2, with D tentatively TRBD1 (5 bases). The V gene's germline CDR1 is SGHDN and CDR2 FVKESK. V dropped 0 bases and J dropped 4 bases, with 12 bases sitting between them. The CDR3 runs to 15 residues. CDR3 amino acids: CASSQDGTGFYGYTF. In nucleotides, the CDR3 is TGTGCCAGCAGCCAAGATGGGACGGGATTCTATGGCTACACCTTC.

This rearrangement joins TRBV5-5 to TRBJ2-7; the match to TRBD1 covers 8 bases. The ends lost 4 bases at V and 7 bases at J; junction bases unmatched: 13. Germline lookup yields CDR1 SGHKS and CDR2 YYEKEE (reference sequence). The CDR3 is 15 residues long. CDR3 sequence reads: CASSAPGQVVLEQYF. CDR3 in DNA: TGTGCCAGCAGCGCGCCGGGACAGGTCGTCCTGGAGCAGTACTTC.

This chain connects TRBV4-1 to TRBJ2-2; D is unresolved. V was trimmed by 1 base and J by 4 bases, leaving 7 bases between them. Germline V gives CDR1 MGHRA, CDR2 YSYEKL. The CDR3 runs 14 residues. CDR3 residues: CASSQGAPTGELFF. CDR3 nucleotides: TGCGCCAGCAGCCAAGGGGCCCCCACCGGGGAGCTGTTTTTT.

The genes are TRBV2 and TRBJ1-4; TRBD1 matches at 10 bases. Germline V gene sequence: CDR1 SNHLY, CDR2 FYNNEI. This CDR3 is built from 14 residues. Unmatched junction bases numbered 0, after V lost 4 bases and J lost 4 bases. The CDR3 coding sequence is TGTGCCAGCAGTGGGGACAGGGGTAATGAAAAACTGTTTTTT. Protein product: CASSGDRGNEKLFF.

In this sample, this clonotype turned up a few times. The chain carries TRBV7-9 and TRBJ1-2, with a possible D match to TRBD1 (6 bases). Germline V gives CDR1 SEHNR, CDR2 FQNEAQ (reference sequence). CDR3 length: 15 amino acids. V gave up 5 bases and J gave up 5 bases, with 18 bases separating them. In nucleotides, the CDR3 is TGTGCCAGCAGCCTCACGACAGGAACTTCTTATGGCTACACCTTC. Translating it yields CASSLTTGTSYGYTF.

The CDR3 nucleotides read TGTGCCAGCAGCCTCGGGGCTAGCGGGGTTTACGAGCAGTACTTC. It yields the protein CASSLGASGVYEQYF. The genes are TRBV7-9 and TRBJ2-7; 9 positions match TRBD2. Per the germline V gene, CDR1 is SEHNR and CDR2 is FQNEAQ (reference sequence). The length of the CDR3 is 15 residues. The V segment lost 5 bases and the J segment 4 bases; nucleotides outside the gene matches: 9.

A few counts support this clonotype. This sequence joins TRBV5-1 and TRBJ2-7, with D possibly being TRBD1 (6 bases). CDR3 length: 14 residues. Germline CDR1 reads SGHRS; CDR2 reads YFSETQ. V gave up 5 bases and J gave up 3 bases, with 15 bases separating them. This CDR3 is CASSWETGGYEQYF. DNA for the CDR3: TGCGCCAGCAGTTGGGAGACAGGAGGCTACGAGCAGTACTTC.

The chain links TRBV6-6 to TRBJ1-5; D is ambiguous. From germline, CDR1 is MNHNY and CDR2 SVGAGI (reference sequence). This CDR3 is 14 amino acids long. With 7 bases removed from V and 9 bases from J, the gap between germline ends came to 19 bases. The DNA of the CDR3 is TGTGCCAGCACCTCGAGGAGTGGTTATACGCCCCAGCATTTT. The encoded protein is CASTSRSGYTPQHF.

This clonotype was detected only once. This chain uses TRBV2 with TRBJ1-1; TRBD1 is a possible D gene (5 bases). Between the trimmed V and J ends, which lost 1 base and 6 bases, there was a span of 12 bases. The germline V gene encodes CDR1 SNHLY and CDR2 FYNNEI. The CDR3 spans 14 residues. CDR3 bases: TGTGCCAGCAGTGAAGGTCCGGGGGTAGCTGAAGCTTTCTTT. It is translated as CASSEGPGVAEAFF.

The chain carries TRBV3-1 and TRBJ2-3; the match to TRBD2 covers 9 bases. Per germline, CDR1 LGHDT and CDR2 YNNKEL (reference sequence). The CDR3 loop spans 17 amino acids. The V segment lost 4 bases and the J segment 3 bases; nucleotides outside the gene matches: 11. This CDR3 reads CASSRHSGGAYTDTQYF. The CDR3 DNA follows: TGTGCCAGCAGCCGACATAGCGGGGGAGCGTATACAGATACGCAGTATTTT.

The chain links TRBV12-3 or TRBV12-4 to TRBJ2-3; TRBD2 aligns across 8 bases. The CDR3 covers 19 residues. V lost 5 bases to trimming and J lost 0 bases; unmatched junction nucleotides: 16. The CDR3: CASSHGGGTSPYSTDTQYF. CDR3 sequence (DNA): TGTGCCAGCAGTCACGGGGGGGGTACTTCCCCATACAGCACAGATACGCAGTATTTT.

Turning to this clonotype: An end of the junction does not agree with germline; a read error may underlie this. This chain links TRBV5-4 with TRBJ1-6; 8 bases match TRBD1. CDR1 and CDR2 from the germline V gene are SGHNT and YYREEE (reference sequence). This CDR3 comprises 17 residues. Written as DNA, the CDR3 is TGTGCCAGCAGCACGGGACAGGCTATTACAGGAGATTCACCCCTCCATTTT. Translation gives CASSTGQAITGDSPLHF.

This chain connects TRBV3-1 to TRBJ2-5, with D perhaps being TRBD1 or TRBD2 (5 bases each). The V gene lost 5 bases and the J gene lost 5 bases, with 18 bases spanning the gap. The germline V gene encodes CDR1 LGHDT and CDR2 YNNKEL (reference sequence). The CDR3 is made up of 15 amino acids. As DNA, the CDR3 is TGTGCCAGCAGCTTCTCCCCCGGCAGGGAGGAGACCCAGTACTTC. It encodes CASSFSPGREETQYF.

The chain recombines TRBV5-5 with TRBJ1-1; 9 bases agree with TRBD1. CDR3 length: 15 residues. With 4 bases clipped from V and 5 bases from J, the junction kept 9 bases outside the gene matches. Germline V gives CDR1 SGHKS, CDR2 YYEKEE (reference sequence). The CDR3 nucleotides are TGTGCCAGCAGCCCGGAGACAGGGGGAGGGACTGAAGCTTTCTTT. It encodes CASSPETGGGTEAFF. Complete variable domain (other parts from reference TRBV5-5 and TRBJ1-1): DAGVTQSPTHLIKTRGQQVTLRCSPISGHKSVSWYQQVLGQGPQFIFQYYEKEERGRGNFPDRFSARQFPNYSSELNVNALLLGDSALYLCASSPETGGGTEAFFGQGTRLTVV.

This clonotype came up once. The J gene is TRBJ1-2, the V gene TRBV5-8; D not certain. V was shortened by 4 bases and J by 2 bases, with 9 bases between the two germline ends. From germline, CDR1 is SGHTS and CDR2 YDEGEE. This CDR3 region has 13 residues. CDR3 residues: CASSADPNYGYTF. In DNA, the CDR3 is TGTGCCAGCAGCGCTGATCCCAACTATGGCTACACCTTC.

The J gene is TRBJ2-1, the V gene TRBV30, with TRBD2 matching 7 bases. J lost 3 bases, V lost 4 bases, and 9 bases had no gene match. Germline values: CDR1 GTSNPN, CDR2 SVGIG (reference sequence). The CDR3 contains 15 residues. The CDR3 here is CAWTEGRGYYNEQFF. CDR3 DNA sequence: TGTGCCTGGACAGAGGGGAGGGGATACTACAATGAGCAGTTCTTC.

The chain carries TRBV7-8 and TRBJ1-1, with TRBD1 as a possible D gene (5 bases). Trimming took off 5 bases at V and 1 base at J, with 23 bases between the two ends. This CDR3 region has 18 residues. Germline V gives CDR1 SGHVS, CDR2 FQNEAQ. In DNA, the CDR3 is TGTGCCAGCAGCCCCGCTCCGTGGAATGGGGGGGGGAACACTGAAGCTTTCTTT. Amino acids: CASSPAPWNGGGNTEAFF.

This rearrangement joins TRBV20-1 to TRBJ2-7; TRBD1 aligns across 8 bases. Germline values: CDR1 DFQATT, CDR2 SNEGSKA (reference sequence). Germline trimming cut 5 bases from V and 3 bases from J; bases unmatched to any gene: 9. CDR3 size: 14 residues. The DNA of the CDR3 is TGCAGTGCTGGGGAGACAGGGGACAGCTACGAGCAGTACTTC. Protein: CSAGETGDSYEQYF.

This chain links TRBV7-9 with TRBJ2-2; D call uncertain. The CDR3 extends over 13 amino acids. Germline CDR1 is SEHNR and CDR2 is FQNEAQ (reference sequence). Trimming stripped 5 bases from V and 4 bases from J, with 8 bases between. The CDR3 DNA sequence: TGTGCCAGCAGCACCCAAGGCACCGGGGAGCTGTTTTTT. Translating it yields CASSTQGTGELFF.

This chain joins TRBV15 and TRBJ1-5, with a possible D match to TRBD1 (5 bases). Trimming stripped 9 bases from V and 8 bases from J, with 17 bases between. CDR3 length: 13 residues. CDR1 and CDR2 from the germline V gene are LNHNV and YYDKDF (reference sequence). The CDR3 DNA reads TGTGCCACAGCTAAAGGGGATAGAGAGCCCCAGCATTTT. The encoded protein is CATAKGDREPQHF.

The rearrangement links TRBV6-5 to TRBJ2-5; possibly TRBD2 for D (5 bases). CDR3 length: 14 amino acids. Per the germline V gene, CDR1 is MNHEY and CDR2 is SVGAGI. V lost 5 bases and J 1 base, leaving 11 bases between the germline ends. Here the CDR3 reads CASSILRAQETQYF. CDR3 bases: TGTGCCAGCAGTATTCTGAGGGCCCAAGAGACCCAGTACTTC.

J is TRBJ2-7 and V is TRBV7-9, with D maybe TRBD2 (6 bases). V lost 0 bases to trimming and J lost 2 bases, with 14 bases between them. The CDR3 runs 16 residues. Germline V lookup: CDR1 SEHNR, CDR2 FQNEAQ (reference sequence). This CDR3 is CASSLAMGTATYEQYF. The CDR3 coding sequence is TGTGCCAGCAGCTTAGCAATGGGGACTGCTACCTACGAGCAGTACTTC. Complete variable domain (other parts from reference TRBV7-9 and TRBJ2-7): DTGVSQNPRHKITKRGQNVTFRCDPISEHNRLYWYRQTLGQGPEFLTYFQNEAQLEKSRLLSDRFSAERPKGSFSTLEIQRTEQGDSAMYLCASSLAMGTATYEQYFGPGTRLTVT.

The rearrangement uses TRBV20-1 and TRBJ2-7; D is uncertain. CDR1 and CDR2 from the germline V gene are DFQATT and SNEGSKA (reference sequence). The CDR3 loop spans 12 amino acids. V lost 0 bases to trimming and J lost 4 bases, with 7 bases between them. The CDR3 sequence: CSARDPYYEQYF. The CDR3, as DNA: TGCAGTGCTAGAGATCCCTATTACGAGCAGTACTTC.

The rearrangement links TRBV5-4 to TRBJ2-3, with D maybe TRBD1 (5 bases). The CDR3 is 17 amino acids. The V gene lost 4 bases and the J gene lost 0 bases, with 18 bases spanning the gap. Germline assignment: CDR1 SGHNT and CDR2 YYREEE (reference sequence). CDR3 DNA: TGTGCCAGCAGCGGGGCGACACTCCCGCCTAGCACAGATACGCAGTATTTT. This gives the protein CASSGATLPPSTDTQYF.

CDR3 sequence: CASSEALEQAGTEAFF. The CDR3 DNA sequence: TGTGCCAGCAGTGAAGCGCTCGAACAGGCTGGCACTGAAGCTTTCTTT. V is TRBV6-1 and J is TRBJ1-1, with a tentative D call TRBD1 (5 bases). V was shortened by 0 bases and J by 4 bases, with 15 bases between the two germline ends. CDR3 length equals 16 residues. Germline lookup yields CDR1 MNHNS and CDR2 SASEGT.

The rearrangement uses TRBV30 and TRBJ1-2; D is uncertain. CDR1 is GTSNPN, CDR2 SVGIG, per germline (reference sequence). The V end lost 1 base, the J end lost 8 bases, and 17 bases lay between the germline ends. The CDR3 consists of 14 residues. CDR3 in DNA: TGTGCCTGGAGTGACCCCCTAACAGCTAGCGGCTACACCTTC. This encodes CAWSDPLTASGYTF.

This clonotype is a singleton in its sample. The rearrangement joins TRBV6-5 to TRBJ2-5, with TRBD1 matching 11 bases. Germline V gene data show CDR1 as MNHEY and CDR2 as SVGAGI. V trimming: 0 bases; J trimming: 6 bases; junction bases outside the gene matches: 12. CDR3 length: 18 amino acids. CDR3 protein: CASSYSGQGEREWKTQYF. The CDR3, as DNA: TGTGCCAGCAGTTACTCGGGACAGGGGGAGCGGGAGTGGAAGACCCAGTACTTC.

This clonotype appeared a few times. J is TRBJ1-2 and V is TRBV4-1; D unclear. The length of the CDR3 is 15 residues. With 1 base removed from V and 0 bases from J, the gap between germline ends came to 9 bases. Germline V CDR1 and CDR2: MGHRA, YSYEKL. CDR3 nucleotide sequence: TGCGCCAGCAGCCAAGGTCCGGTGGCTAACTATGGCTACACCTTC. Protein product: CASSQGPVANYGYTF.

CDR3 nucleotide sequence: TGTGCCTGGACAGGAGCAAGCGGGGGCATCACAGATACGCAGTATTTT. Amino acids: CAWTGASGGITDTQYF. This chain links TRBV30 with TRBJ2-3, with 8 bases lining up with TRBD2. The CDR3 is 16 residues long. V shed 4 bases and J 2 bases; nucleotides not matched to a gene: 11. Germline V gene data show CDR1 as GTSNPN and CDR2 as SVGIG (reference sequence).

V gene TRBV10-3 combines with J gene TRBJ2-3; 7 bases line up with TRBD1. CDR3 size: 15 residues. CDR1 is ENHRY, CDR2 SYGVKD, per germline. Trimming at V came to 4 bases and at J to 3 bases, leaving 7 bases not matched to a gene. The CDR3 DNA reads TGTGCCATCAGTGCCCAGGACAGGTTTACAGATACGCAGTATTTT. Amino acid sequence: CAISAQDRFTDTQYF.